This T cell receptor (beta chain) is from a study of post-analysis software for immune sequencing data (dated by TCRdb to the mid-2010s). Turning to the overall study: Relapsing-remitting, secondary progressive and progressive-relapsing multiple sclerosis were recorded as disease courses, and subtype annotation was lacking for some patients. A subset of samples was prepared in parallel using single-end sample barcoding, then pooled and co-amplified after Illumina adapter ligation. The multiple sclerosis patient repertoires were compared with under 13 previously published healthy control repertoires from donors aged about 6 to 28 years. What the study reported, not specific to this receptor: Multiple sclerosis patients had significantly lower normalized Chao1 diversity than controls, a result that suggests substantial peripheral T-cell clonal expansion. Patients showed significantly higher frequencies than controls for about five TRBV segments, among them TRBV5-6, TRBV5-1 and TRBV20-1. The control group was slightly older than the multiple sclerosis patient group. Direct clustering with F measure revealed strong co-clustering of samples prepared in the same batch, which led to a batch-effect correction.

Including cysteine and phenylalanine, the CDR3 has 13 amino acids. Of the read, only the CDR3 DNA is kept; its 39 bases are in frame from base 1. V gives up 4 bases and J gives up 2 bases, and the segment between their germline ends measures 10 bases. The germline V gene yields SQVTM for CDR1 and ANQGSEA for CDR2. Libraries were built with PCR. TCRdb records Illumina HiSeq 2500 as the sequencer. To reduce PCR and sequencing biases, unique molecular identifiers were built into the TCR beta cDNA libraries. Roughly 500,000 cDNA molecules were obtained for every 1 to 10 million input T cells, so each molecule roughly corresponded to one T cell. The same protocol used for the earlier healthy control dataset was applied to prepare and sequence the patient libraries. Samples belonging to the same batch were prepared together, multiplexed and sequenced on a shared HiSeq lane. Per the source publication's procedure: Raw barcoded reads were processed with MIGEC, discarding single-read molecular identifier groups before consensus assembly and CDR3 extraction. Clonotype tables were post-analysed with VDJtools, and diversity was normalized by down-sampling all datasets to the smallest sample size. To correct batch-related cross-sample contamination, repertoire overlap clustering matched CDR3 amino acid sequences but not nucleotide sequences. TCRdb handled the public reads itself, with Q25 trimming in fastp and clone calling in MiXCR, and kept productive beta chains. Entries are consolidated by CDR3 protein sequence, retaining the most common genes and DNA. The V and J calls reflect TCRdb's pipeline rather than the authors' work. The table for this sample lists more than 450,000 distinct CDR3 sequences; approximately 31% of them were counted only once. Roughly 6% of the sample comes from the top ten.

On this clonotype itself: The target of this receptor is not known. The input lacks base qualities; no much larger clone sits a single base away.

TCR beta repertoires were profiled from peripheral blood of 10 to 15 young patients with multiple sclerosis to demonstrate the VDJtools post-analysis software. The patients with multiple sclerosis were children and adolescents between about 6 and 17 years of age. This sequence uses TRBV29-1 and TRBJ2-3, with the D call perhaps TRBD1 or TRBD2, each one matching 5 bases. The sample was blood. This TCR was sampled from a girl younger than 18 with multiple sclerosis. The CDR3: CSVVYGATDTQYF. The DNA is TGCAGCGTTGTTTACGGGGCCACAGATACGCAGTATTTT.